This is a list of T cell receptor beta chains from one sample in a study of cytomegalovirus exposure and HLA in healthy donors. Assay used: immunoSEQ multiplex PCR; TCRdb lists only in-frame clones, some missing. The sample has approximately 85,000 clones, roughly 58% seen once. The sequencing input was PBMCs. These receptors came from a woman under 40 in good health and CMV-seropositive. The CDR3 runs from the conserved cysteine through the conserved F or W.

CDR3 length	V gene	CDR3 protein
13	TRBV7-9	CASSLYGRNEQFF
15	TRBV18	CASSPGQGARETQYF
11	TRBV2	CASSDLSLQFF
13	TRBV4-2	CASSQEGAYEQYF
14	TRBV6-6	CASKVLGGGETQYF
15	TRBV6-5	CASSPRTGSSYEQYF
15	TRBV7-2	CASSSSGGSYNEQFF
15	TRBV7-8	CASSSSGGAGETQYF
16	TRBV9	CASSVGLVQVNTEAFF
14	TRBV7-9	CASSATDSNQPQHF
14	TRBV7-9	CASSLGDRGSGYPF
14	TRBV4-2	CASSPDRVSYGYTF
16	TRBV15	CATSTSGQGFAGELFF
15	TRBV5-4	CASSLWTGGTDTQYF
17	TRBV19	CASRPGVRDRPNQPQHF
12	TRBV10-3	CAIRPEGDTQYF
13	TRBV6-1	CASTGTGALKQYF
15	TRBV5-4	CASSNPGSENYGYTF
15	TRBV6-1	CASSPLGLYNSPLHF
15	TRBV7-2	CASSWSGANYNEQFF
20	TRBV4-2	CASSQGRGGVQPLTNEKLFF